The rows below give T cell receptor beta chains drawn from one sample of a study of memory CD4+ T cells and cytomegalovirus serostatus. The protocol was immunoSEQ multiplex PCR, while the TCRdb copy is restricted to in-frame clones and leaves out a portion. The table lists about 61,000 clones, around 83% of them singletons, with 0.88% in the top ten. Sequenced sample: memory CD4+ T cells from blood. These receptors originate from an adult in good health and CMV-seronegative. Each CDR3 is given with its conserved first and last residue. A D gene is named only where the DNA matches it firmly. A row's size may be missing; if present it is once, few, many or a size class.

D gene,J gene,clone size,V gene,CDR3 protein,CDR3 DNA
TRBD1,TRBJ1-1,NA,TRBV5-1,CASSLTGGEGINEAFF,TGCGCCAGCAGCTTGACAGGGGGCGAGGGGATAAATGAAGCTTTCTTT
TRBD2,TRBJ2-3,NA,TRBV27,CASSSTSGPSSTDTQYF,TGTGCCAGCAGTTCGACTAGCGGGCCTTCTAGCACAGATACGCAGTATTTT
NA,TRBJ1-4,NA,TRBV19,CASSTGWSEKLFF,TGTGCCAGTAGCACAGGGTGGAGTGAAAAACTGTTTTTT
NA,TRBJ1-2,NA,TRBV19,CASSIPQNYGYTF,TGTGCCAGTAGTATCCCACAAAACTATGGCTACACCTTC
TRBD1,TRBJ2-5,NA,TRBV7-1,CASSFPTGGAETQYF,TGTGCCAGCAGCTTCCCGACAGGGGGCGCAGAGACCCAGTACTTC
NA,TRBJ1-1,NA,TRBV6-5,CASSYSSGEAFF,TGTGCCAGCAGTTACTCTTCGGGTGAAGCTTTCTTT
TRBD2,TRBJ2-7,NA,TRBV11-2,CASSLSREGTYEQYF,TGTGCCAGCAGCTTGTCCAGGGAGGGGACCTACGAGCAGTACTTC
NA,TRBJ1-4,NA,TRBV6-5,CASSYQGATNEKLFF,TGTGCCAGCAGTTACCAGGGCGCAACTAATGAAAAACTGTTTTTT
NA,TRBJ1-5,NA,TRBV2,CASSLDSSLDQPQHF,TGTGCCAGCAGCCTGGACAGTTCTTTGGATCAGCCCCAGCATTTT
NA,TRBJ2-6,once,TRBV19,CASMGSGANVLTF,TGTGCCAGTATGGGGTCCGGGGCCAACGTCCTGACTTTC
TRBD1,TRBJ1-6,NA,TRBV7-8,CASSSPAGGGSSYNSPLHF,TGTGCCAGCAGCTCCCCGGCAGGGGGGGGAAGCTCCTATAATTCACCCCTCCACTTT
NA,TRBJ1-4,NA,TRBV18,CASARTVNEKLFF,TGTGCCAGCGCTAGGACAGTGAATGAAAAACTGTTTTTT
TRBD1,TRBJ2-5,once,TRBV5-1,CASSLEGAPGETQYF,TGCGCCAGCAGCTTGGAGGGGGCGCCAGGTGAGACCCAGTACTTC
TRBD1,TRBJ1-1,NA,TRBV10-3,CAIKGAQPNTEAFF,TGTGCCATCAAGGGGGCTCAGCCGAACACTGAAGCTTTCTTT
NA,TRBJ2-3,NA,TRBV2,CASSGRGLRTDTQYF,TGTGCCAGCAGTGGCCGGGGACTCCGCACAGATACGCAGTATTTT
TRBD1,TRBJ2-2,NA,TRBV19,CASRFYQGVGGELFF,TGTGCCAGTAGATTCTATCAGGGGGTCGGCGGGGAGCTGTTTTTT
NA,TRBJ2-5,NA,TRBV15,CATSRLQETQYF,TGTGCCACCAGCAGGCTACAAGAGACCCAGTACTTC
TRBD1,TRBJ2-7,NA,TRBV4-2,CASSQGTGDYEQYF,TGTGCCAGCAGCCAAGGGACAGGGGACTACGAGCAGTACTTC